A selection of T cell receptor beta chains follows, all from one sample in a study of cytomegalovirus exposure and HLA in healthy donors. Sequencing was performed with immunoSEQ multiplex PCR; in TCRdb, only in-frame clones are kept and a portion is missing. The sample lists over 110,000 clones, around 80% occurring once. Sample: PBMCs. The receptor source for this set is a woman between 45 and 60 years old in good health and CMV-seropositive. Each CDR3 is given with its conserved first and last residue. D genes are given only for firm matches. Not all rows give a size; the values are once, few, many and, for expanded clones, a class.

clone_size,v_call,d_call,j_call,cdr3_aa,cdr3_nt
.,TRBV5-1,.,TRBJ2-3,CASSLGTITDTQYF,TGCGCCAGCAGCTTGGGGACTATCACAGATACGCAGTATTTT
few,TRBV9,.,TRBJ2-1,CASSVDTGTYNEQFF,TGTGCCAGCAGCGTAGATACAGGAACCTACAATGAGCAGTTCTTC
.,TRBV28,.,TRBJ1-1,CASRGDRPNTEAFF,TGTGCCAGCAGGGGTGACAGACCAAACACTGAAGCTTTCTTT
.,TRBV19,TRBD1,TRBJ1-2,CASSTPDRYNGYTF,TGTGCCAGTAGTACCCCGGACAGGTATAATGGCTACACCTTC
.,TRBV7-2,TRBD1,TRBJ1-4,CASRTGTGNEKLFF,TGTGCCAGCAGGACCGGGACAGGGAATGAAAAACTGTTTTTT
.,TRBV25-1,TRBD1,TRBJ2-7,CASSEYAGGSYEQYF,TGTGCCAGCAGTGAATATGCAGGGGGCTCTTACGAGCAGTACTTC
few,TRBV19,TRBD2,TRBJ2-1,CAAKGSGGARNEQFF,TGTGCCGCCAAGGGGAGCGGGGGGGCGAGGAATGAGCAGTTCTTC
.,TRBV13,TRBD1,TRBJ1-2,CASFRIRDRGIANYGYTF,TGTGCCAGCTTCCGGATCCGGGACAGGGGTATAGCGAACTATGGCTACACCTTC
.,TRBV7-3,TRBD1,TRBJ2-1,CASSSRGPGEQFF,TGTGCCAGCAGCTCCAGGGGGCCCGGTGAGCAGTTCTTC
.,TRBV7-8,TRBD1,TRBJ2-7,CASSKQGQGSSTYEQYF,TGTGCCAGCAGCAAGCAAGGACAGGGGTCTTCGACCTACGAGCAGTACTTC
once,TRBV5-1,TRBD2,TRBJ2-2,CASSFGLASGELFF,TGCGCCAGCAGCTTCGGACTAGCGTCCGGGGAGCTGTTTTTT
few,TRBV15,TRBD1,TRBJ1-1,CATSRDRDSQEAFF,TGTGCCACCAGCAGAGACCGGGACAGTCAGGAGGCTTTCTTT
.,TRBV7-3,.,TRBJ1-5,CASSARQLNQPQHF,TGTGCCAGCAGCGCTCGACAGCTCAATCAGCCCCAGCATTTT
.,TRBV15,TRBD2,TRBJ2-1,CATSTQPGLAGFNEQFF,TGTGCCACCAGCACCCAACCGGGACTAGCGGGGTTCAATGAGCAGTTCTTC
few,TRBV7-3,TRBD1,TRBJ1-6,CASSLTGTGGSPLHF,TGTGCCAGCAGCTTAACCGGGACAGGGGGATCACCCCTCCACTTT
.,TRBV7-2,.,TRBJ1-5,CASSLGHSDQPQHF,TGTGCCAGCAGCCTTGGGCACTCCGATCAGCCCCAGCATTTT
once,TRBV5-1,TRBD2,TRBJ2-3,CASSLGASGAFSTDTQYF,TGCGCCAGCAGCTTGGGAGCTAGCGGGGCTTTTTCGACAGATACGCAGTATTTT
.,TRBV4-3,.,TRBJ2-7,CASSRDLFYEQYF,TGCGCCAGCAGCCGAGACCTATTTTACGAGCAGTACTTC
.,TRBV5-1,TRBD1,TRBJ2-3,CASAPAGGKDTQYF,TGCGCCAGCGCCCCCGCAGGGGGTAAAGATACGCAGTATTTT
.,TRBV18,TRBD1,TRBJ1-1,CASSPPITGGTEAFF,TGTGCCAGCTCACCACCGATCACAGGGGGGACTGAAGCTTTCTTT
.,TRBV28,.,TRBJ1-3,CASSLQGAGGNTIYF,TGTGCCAGCAGTTTACAGGGAGCGGGAGGAAACACCATATATTTT
.,TRBV28,.,TRBJ1-3,CASFTGGSGNTIYF,TGTGCCAGCTTTACGGGGGGTTCTGGAAACACCATATATTTT
.,TRBV11-2,.,TRBJ2-3,CASGPASVGGPDTQYF,TGTGCCAGCGGTCCAGCTAGTGTGGGGGGTCCAGATACGCAGTATTTT
.,TRBV7-2,.,TRBJ1-5,CASSLLGPDQPQHF,TGTGCCAGCAGCTTACTGGGGCCGGATCAGCCCCAGCATTTT
once,TRBV10-2,.,TRBJ2-3,CASGEKRSTDTQYF,TGCGCCAGCGGGGAGAAGCGGAGCACAGATACGCAGTATTTT
once,TRBV5-3,TRBD2,TRBJ2-3,CARSPLAGSTDTQYF,TGTGCCAGAAGCCCTCTAGCGGGGAGCACAGATACGCAGTATTTT
.,TRBV5-1,TRBD1,TRBJ1-1,CASSLWPRDRGTEAFF,TGCGCCAGCAGCTTGTGGCCCCGGGACAGGGGCACTGAAGCTTTCTTT
.,TRBV16,.,TRBJ2-2,CASSQLAGTNTGELFF,TGTGCCAGCAGCCAATTGGCAGGTACGAACACCGGGGAGCTGTTTTTT
.,TRBV28,.,TRBJ1-1,CASRELPGRGGTEAFF,TGTGCCAGCAGAGAACTCCCGGGCCGGGGAGGGACTGAAGCTTTCTTT
few,TRBV11-1,TRBD2,TRBJ2-1,CASSRTSGGYNEQFF,TGTGCCAGCAGCCGGACTAGCGGGGGGTACAATGAGCAGTTCTTC
.,TRBV6-5,.,TRBJ2-5,CASSSGRGETQYF,TGTGCCAGCAGTTCGGGCAGGGGAGAGACCCAGTACTTC
few,TRBV7-3,TRBD1,TRBJ2-7,CASSWTGGAYEQYF,TGTGCCAGCAGCTGGACAGGGGGCGCGTACGAGCAGTACTTC
.,TRBV7-9,TRBD2,TRBJ2-7,CASSPGRAYEQYF,TGTGCCAGCAGCCCTGGGAGGGCCTACGAGCAGTACTTC
.,TRBV7-9,.,TRBJ2-1,CASSPQGNEQFF,TGTGCCAGCAGCCCCCAGGGCAATGAGCAGTTCTTC
.,TRBV5-1,.,TRBJ2-5,CASSLALAEETQYF,TGCGCCAGCAGCTTGGCGTTGGCAGAAGAGACCCAGTACTTC
.,TRBV7-2,TRBD2,TRBJ2-5,CASSPGGKETQYF,TGTGCCAGCAGCCCCGGGGGGAAAGAGACCCAGTACTTC
.,TRBV4-2,TRBD2,TRBJ2-5,CASSLAGGRETQYF,TGTGCCAGCAGCCTTGCGGGGGGGAGGGAGACCCAGTACTTC
.,TRBV28,TRBD1,TRBJ1-5,CASSLTGWDSRLQPQHF,TGTGCCAGCAGCCTCACGGGTTGGGACAGCCGCTTGCAGCCCCAGCATTTT
few,TRBV28,.,TRBJ1-2,CASSLAGYGYTF,TGTGCCAGCAGTTTGGCAGGTTATGGCTACACCTTC
.,TRBV15,TRBD1,TRBJ2-5,CATSRDAGGGSETQYF,TGTGCCACCAGCAGAGATGCAGGGGGCGGGTCGGAGACCCAGTACTTC
.,TRBV7-2,.,TRBJ2-3,CASSPSGGVGPDTQYF,TGTGCCAGCAGCCCCTCAGGCGGGGTGGGACCAGATACGCAGTATTTT
.,TRBV29-1,.,TRBJ2-2,CSVVVADTGELFF,TGCAGCGTTGTGGTAGCGGACACCGGGGAGCTGTTTTTT
.,TRBV28,TRBD2,TRBJ2-1,CASSLLAGRNEQFF,TGTGCCAGCAGTCTGCTAGCGGGGCGGAATGAGCAGTTCTTC
.,TRBV7-9,TRBD2,TRBJ2-3,CASSLPSGGITDTQYF,TGTGCCAGCAGCTTACCTAGCGGGGGTATCACAGATACGCAGTATTTT
.,TRBV28,.,TRBJ2-5,CASSRRTVQEETQYF,TGTGCCAGCAGTCGACGGACAGTACAAGAAGAGACCCAGTACTTC
once,TRBV6-5,.,TRBJ1-2,CASSRGGGYTF,TGTGCCAGCAGCCGGGGGGGAGGCTACACCTTC
.,TRBV7-8,TRBD1,TRBJ2-6,CASSLANRGQVGGANVLTF,TGTGCCAGCAGCTTAGCGAATAGGGGGCAGGTCGGTGGGGCCAACGTCCTGACTTTC
.,TRBV11-3,TRBD2,TRBJ2-5,CASSLGTSGGEETQYF,TGTGCCAGCAGCCTCGGGACTAGCGGGGGAGAAGAGACCCAGTACTTC
.,TRBV2,TRBD1,TRBJ1-4,CATSGGSYEKLFF,TGTGCCACCTCAGGGGGCTCATATGAAAAACTGTTTTTT
.,TRBV2,.,TRBJ1-2,CASRRDTPGYTF,TGTGCCAGCAGAAGGGACACCCCGGGCTACACCTTC
.,TRBV4-1,TRBD2,TRBJ2-3,CASSPMLAGDVNTQYF,TGCGCCAGCAGCCCGATGCTAGCGGGCGACGTCAATACGCAGTATTTT
once,TRBV2,.,TRBJ1-2,CASTTGFDGYTF,TGTGCCAGCACTACAGGGTTTGATGGCTACACCTTC
.,TRBV5-4,.,TRBJ1-1,CASSLGRGDTEAFF,TGTGCCAGCAGCTTGGGACGGGGGGACACTGAAGCTTTCTTT
.,TRBV2,.,TRBJ1-5,CASSDSVIHQPQHF,TGTGCCAGCAGTGACTCAGTTATACATCAGCCCCAGCATTTT
.,TRBV2,TRBD2,TRBJ2-1,CASSERASGGAGYNEQFF,TGTGCCAGCAGTGAAAGAGCTAGCGGGGGGGCGGGATACAATGAGCAGTTCTTC